Sequencing of this T cell receptor (beta chain) was carried out in a study of blood T cells in healthy people across ages. In its sample, this clonotype was seen a few times. Per the germline V gene, CDR1 is SQVTM and CDR2 is ANQGSEA. The CDR3 consists of 13 residues. V was cut by 4 bases and J by 3 bases, with 9 bases left in between. With a J-beta primer mix and a sample-barcoded 5' primer, a second PCR ran about 7 to 12 cycles. Via MiXCR, TCRdb re-called the 5' RACE reads, giving one row per CDR3 protein. The repertoire holds 750,000 to 1,000,000 distinct CDR3 sequences, with 25% to 30% as singletons. These same records also appear under a second study, on T cells of mothers and their children. That study reports: The whole RNA yield was converted to cDNA, approximately 1.6 ug per 15 ul. Thymic selection, a shaping force on TCR recombination output, acts similarly in related and unrelated pairs.

The sequencing sample was made of blood. The TCR originated in a woman between 35 and 50 years old in good health. J is TRBJ2-2 and V is TRBV29-1; possibly TRBD1 for D (5 bases). The CDR3 protein is CSVGFRDTGELFF. The CDR3 DNA reads TGCAGCGTTGGTTTCAGGGACACCGGGGAGCTGTTTTTT.